This T cell receptor beta chain was identified during a study of identical twins. The study, taken as a whole, reports: Models, which agreed with sharing between unrelated individuals, nonetheless underestimated the out-of-frame TCR alpha sharing seen in monozygotic twins.

Everyone who gave samples was a healthy Caucasian. TCRdb redid the calling of the 5' RACE reads with MiXCR, one entry per CDR3 protein. Of about 700,000 distinct CDR3 sequences listed, 8.5% to 9.5% were seen once; the top ten hold roughly 0.97%. This clonotype was seen repeatedly, ten times or more. Its antigen is unidentified. This sample also appeared in a second study, on yellow fever vaccine responses in identical twins.

Material for sequencing was PBMCs. The clonotype comes from a woman aged 18 to 35 in good health.

CDR3: CSARARLSYEQYF. CDR3 nucleotides: TGCAGTGCTAGGGCCAGGCTCTCCTACGAGCAGTACTTC. The chain employs TRBV20-1 and TRBJ2-7; D not certain. Germline V gene sequence: CDR1 DFQATT, CDR2 SNEGSKA (reference sequence). Trimming pared 3 bases from V and 0 bases from J, leaving 9 bases between. The CDR3 is 13 amino acids.